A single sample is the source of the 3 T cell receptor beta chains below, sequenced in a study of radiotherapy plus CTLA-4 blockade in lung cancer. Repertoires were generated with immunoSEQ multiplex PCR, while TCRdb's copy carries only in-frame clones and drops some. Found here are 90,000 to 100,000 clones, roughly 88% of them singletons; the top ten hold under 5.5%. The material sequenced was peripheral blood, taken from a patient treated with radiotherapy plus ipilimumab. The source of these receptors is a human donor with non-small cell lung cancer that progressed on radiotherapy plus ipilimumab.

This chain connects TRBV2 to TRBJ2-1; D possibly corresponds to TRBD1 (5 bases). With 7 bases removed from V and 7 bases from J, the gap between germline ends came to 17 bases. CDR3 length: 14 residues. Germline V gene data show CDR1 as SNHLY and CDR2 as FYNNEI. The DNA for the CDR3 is TGTGCCAGCACAAGGTTAGGGGCTAGGAATGAGCAGTTCTTC. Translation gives CASTRLGARNEQFF.

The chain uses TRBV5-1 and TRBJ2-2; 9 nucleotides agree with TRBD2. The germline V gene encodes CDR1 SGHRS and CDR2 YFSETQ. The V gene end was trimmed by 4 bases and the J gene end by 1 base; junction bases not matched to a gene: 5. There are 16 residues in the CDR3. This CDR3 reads CASSQRLAENTGELFF. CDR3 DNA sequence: TGCGCCAGCAGCCAACGACTAGCGGAGAACACCGGGGAGCTGTTTTTT.

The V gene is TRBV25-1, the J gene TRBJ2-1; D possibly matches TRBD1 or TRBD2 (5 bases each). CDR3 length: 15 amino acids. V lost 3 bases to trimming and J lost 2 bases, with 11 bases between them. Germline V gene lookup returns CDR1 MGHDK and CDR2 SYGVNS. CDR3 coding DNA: TGTGCCAGCAGTGACACCGGGACCGCCTACAATGAGCAGTTCTTC. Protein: CASSDTGTAYNEQFF.